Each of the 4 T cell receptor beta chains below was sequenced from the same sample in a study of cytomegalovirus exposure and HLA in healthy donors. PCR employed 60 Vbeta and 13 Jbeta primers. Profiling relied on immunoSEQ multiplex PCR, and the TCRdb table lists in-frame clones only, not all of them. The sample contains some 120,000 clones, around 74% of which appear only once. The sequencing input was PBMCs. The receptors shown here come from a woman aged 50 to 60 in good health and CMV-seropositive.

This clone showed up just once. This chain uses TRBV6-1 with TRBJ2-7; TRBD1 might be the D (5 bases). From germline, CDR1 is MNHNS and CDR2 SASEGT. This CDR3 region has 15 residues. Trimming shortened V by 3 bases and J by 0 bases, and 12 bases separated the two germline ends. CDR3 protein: CASSEAAGSSYEQYF. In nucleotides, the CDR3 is TGTGCCAGCAGTGAGGCGGCAGGGTCCTCCTACGAGCAGTACTTC.

This CDR3 is CASSRGNEQFF. CDR3 coding DNA: TGCGCCAGCAGCCGAGGGAATGAGCAGTTCTTC. The genes are TRBV4-1 and TRBJ2-1; the D gene is possibly TRBD2 (5 bases). Trimming stripped 4 bases from V and 7 bases from J, with 5 bases between. Germline lookup yields CDR1 MGHRA and CDR2 YSYEKL. CDR3 size: 11 residues.

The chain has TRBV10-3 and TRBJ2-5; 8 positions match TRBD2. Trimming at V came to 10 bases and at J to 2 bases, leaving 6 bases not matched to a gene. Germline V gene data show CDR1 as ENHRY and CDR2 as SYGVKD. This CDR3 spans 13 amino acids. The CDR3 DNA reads TGTGCCACGGAACGGGGGGGGCAAGAGACCCAGTACTTC. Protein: CATERGGQETQYF.

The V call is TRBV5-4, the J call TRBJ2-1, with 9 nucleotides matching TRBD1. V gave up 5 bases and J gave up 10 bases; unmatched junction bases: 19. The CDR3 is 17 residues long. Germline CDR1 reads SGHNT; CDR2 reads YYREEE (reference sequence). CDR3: CASRSLVVGQGVGEQFF. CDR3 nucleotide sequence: TGTGCCAGCAGGTCGCTTGTAGTGGGACAGGGAGTCGGGGAGCAGTTCTTC.